This T cell receptor (beta chain) is drawn from a study of blood T cell repertoires in COVID-19. The CDR3 runs to 11 residues. V shed 3 bases and J shed 5 bases, with 8 bases lying between them. From germline, CDR1 is GTSNPN and CDR2 SVGIG (reference sequence). The table came from immunoSEQ multiplex PCR; TCRdb's copy has only in-frame clones and leaves some out. This table holds 85,000 to 110,000 clones, 70% to 90% found once. Sequencing was performed on peripheral blood. The chain joins TRBV30 to TRBJ2-7; D is undetermined. The TCR sequence derives from a woman in her sixties or seventies with acute or convalescent COVID-19. CDR3 sequence: CAWRGEDEQYF. The CDR3 nucleotides are TGTGCCTGGAGGGGTGAGGACGAGCAGTACTTC.